The rows below give T cell receptor beta chains drawn from one sample of a study of shared clonotypes between healthy human individuals. Assay used: immunoSEQ multiplex PCR; TCRdb lists only in-frame clones, some missing. The table records 740,000 or so clones, around three quarters of them present only once. The sample taken for sequencing was memory CD4+ T cells sorted from blood. These receptors were collected from a woman aged 25 to 45 in good health. CDR3s include the opening cysteine and the closing phenylalanine or tryptophan. D genes are given only for firm matches. Some rows have no size entry. The others give once, few or many, or a class for an expanded clone.

clone size	D gene	J gene	V gene	CDR3 protein	CDR3 DNA
few	NA	TRBJ2-7	TRBV10-3	CAIKGRSSYEQYF	TGTGCCATCAAGGGCAGATCCTCCTACGAGCAGTACTTC
NA	TRBD1	TRBJ1-1	TRBV7-8	CASSFGQANTEAFF	TGTGCCAGCAGCTTCGGACAGGCAAACACTGAAGCTTTCTTT
NA	NA	TRBJ1-2	TRBV30	CAWTRPPSVRGYTF	TGTGCCTGGACCCGGCCGCCATCCGTTCGGGGCTACACCTTC
NA	TRBD1	TRBJ1-1	TRBV2	CASSAQGLRSEAFF	TGTGCCAGCAGTGCACAGGGGCTAAGGTCTGAAGCTTTCTTT
NA	NA	TRBJ1-5	TRBV19	CASSGHSNQPQHF	TGTGCCAGTAGTGGGCATAGCAATCAGCCCCAGCATTTT
NA	NA	TRBJ2-5	TRBV11-2	CASSEEREETQYF	TGTGCCAGCAGCGAAGAGAGGGAAGAGACCCAGTACTTC
few	NA	TRBJ1-5	TRBV5-5	CASSLEITDSQHF	TGTGCCAGCAGCTTGGAAATTACGGACTCCCAGCATTTT
NA	NA	TRBJ1-3	TRBV27	CASSSNTGNTIYF	TGTGCCAGCAGTTCCAATACTGGAAACACCATATATTTT
NA	TRBD1	TRBJ2-5	TRBV29-1	CSVSGTGGAETQYF	TGCAGCGTTTCCGGGACAGGGGGCGCGGAGACCCAGTACTTC
once	NA	TRBJ1-2	TRBV2	CASSERAEDNYGYTF	TGTGCCAGCAGTGAACGGGCAGAGGACAACTATGGCTACACCTTC
NA	NA	TRBJ1-5	TRBV28	CASSFVNTGQPQHF	TGTGCCAGCAGTTTTGTTAACACGGGTCAGCCCCAGCATTTT
NA	TRBD1	TRBJ1-4	TRBV7-9	CASSPPGQGAEKLFF	TGTGCCAGCAGCCCTCCGGGACAGGGGGCGGAAAAACTGTTTTTT
NA	TRBD2	TRBJ2-1	TRBV6-5	CASRLAGLGNEQFF	TGTGCCAGCAGGCTAGCGGGCCTTGGCAATGAGCAGTTCTTC
NA	TRBD1	TRBJ2-3	TRBV5-1	CASSLGQGSTDTQYF	TGCGCCAGCAGCTTGGGACAGGGAAGCACAGATACGCAGTATTTT
few	NA	TRBJ1-1	TRBV6-1	CASSAMEDTEAFF	TGTGCCAGCAGCGCGATGGAGGACACTGAAGCTTTCTTT
NA	NA	TRBJ2-7	TRBV25-1	CASSSGSSYEQYF	TGTGCCAGCAGTAGCGGGTCGTCCTACGAGCAGTACTTC
NA	NA	TRBJ1-2	TRBV27	CASSSNNVRSDGYTF	TGTGCCAGCAGTTCGAACAACGTCAGGAGCGATGGCTACACCTTC
NA	NA	TRBJ2-1	TRBV5-1	CASSLVDHGGYNEQFF	TGCGCCAGCAGCTTGGTGGACCATGGGGGATACAATGAGCAGTTCTTC
NA	NA	TRBJ2-6	TRBV6-5	CASSFRGGGANVLTF	TGTGCCAGCAGTTTTAGGGGAGGTGGGGCCAACGTCCTGACTTTC
once	NA	TRBJ2-3	TRBV5-1	CASTIRDSRTDTQYF	TGCGCCAGCACCATACGGGATTCTCGCACAGATACGCAGTATTTT
many	NA	TRBJ2-1	TRBV4-1	CASSQTATPSSYNEQFF	TGCGCCAGCAGCCAGACCGCTACACCTAGCTCCTACAATGAGCAGTTCTTC
NA	NA	TRBJ2-2	TRBV5-1	CASSLGNRAGELFF	TGCGCCAGCAGCCTCGGAAACAGGGCCGGGGAGCTGTTTTTT
many	NA	TRBJ2-3	TRBV28	CASSLGGGDTDTQYF	TGTGCCAGCAGTTTAGGTGGGGGTGACACAGATACGCAGTATTTT
NA	TRBD2	TRBJ2-2	TRBV6-6	CASISGSTNTGELFF	TGTGCCAGCATTAGCGGGAGTACGAACACCGGGGAGCTGTTTTTT
NA	NA	TRBJ1-3	TRBV13	CASSLDRSSGNTIYF	TGTGCCAGCAGCTTAGATCGAAGCTCTGGAAACACCATATATTTT
NA	TRBD1	TRBJ2-3	TRBV5-1	CASREGQDFTDTQYF	TGCGCCAGCAGGGAGGGACAGGATTTCACAGATACGCAGTATTTT
NA	TRBD1	TRBJ2-1	TRBV2	CASSPQGVAYNEQFF	TGTGCCAGCAGTCCACAGGGGGTAGCCTACAATGAGCAGTTCTTC
NA	TRBD1	TRBJ1-5	TRBV5-4	CASSFDRGRNQPQHF	TGTGCCAGCAGCTTTGACAGGGGACGCAATCAGCCCCAGCATTTT